This T cell receptor (beta chain) was captured by sequencing in a study of cytomegalovirus exposure and HLA in healthy donors. Regarding the study as a whole: There was a cluster of highly shared sequence variants that was likely a sequencing artifact. The authors later found HLA-associated TCR beta chains more clonally expanded than equally common others. Most of the TCR beta V segments (in an earlier analysis) were productive either about 87% or about 30% of the time. Presence/absence results assume similar sequencing depth per donor, which may not hold.

13 Jbeta primers and 60 Vbeta primers were used for the PCR. Clones were sequenced by immunoSEQ multiplex PCR, and TCRdb holds only the in-frame ones, with some missing. The sample carries around 130,000 clones, around 85% recorded once. A remark on this clone: Its antigen is undetermined.

This clonotype was obtained from a boy aged 10-17 years in good health and CMV-seronegative. The sample comprised PBMCs.

CDR3 sequence reads: CASSEGLAGEQYF. CDR3 DNA: TGTGCCAGCAGCGAGGGACTAGCCGGCGAGCAGTACTTC. The chain recombines TRBV9 with TRBJ2-7; 9 bases map to TRBD2. The CDR3 is 13 amino acids. Looked up from germline, CDR1 is SGDLS and CDR2 is YYNGEE. J lost 6 bases, V lost 3 bases, and 4 bases had no gene match.